This T cell receptor beta chain was retrieved from a study of CD8+ T cells in alopecia areata. Study-level findings and limits: Among the cells sequenced in scalp samples are also the resident alphabeta T cells of normal skin.

This clone has only one observation. Antigen: not known. Extracted from the samples, RNA was reverse transcribed into cDNA to serve as the sequencing template. Profiling relied on immunoSEQ multiplex PCR, and the TCRdb table lists in-frame clones only, not all of them. This sample has more than 100,000 clones, with roughly three fifths found just once. The sequences come from CD4+ T cells sorted from blood, collected at week 0. The sequence was collected from a human donor with alopecia areata.

In DNA, the CDR3 is TGTGCCAGCAGCTTAGGAGCGGGAGTATTAGGAGAGACCCAGTACTTC. Protein product: CASSLGAGVLGETQYF. The V gene is TRBV7-2, the J gene TRBJ2-5; 8 bases are shared with TRBD2. The germline V gene encodes CDR1 SGHTA and CDR2 FQGNSA. This CDR3 comprises 16 residues. V shed 1 base and J 4 bases; nucleotides not matched to a gene: 8.